This T cell receptor (beta chain) was sequenced during a study of blood T cell repertoires in COVID-19. Measured with immunoSEQ multiplex PCR; TCRdb has only the in-frame clones, and not every one. There are hundreds of thousands of clones in the sample; about 87% occur only once, and over 0.2% lies in the top ten. The CDR3 sequence is 17 residues long. Germline CDR1 KGHDR, CDR2 SFDVKD. Deletions cut 4 bases from V and 1 base from J, with 15 bases between. This receptor was obtained from a woman under 30 with acute or convalescent COVID-19. The specimen was peripheral blood. The chain carries TRBV24-1 and TRBJ1-4; D is unresolved. The CDR3: CATSDPPRGGTNEKLFF. DNA of the CDR3: TGTGCCACCAGTGACCCCCCCCGGGGTGGAACTAATGAAAAACTGTTTTTT.